One and the same sample provided the 31 T cell receptor beta chains below, sequenced in a study of Ad26.COV2.S vaccination and SARS-CoV-2 variants. The data were produced by immunoSEQ multiplex PCR, yet TCRdb's version contains in-frame clones alone and is incomplete. The top ten hold roughly 3.1% of the sample, which has 300,000 to 400,000 clones, roughly 91% seen once. Stated treatment: about 20 received Ad26.COV2.S at low or high dose, single or two shots; a few received placebo; per-sample allocation not given. It was on day 63 after the first vaccine or placebo injection that samples were taken. Sequenced material: peripheral blood, taken in a trial of Ad26.COV2.S vaccine versus placebo. These receptors were taken from a person between 18 and 59 years old who received the Ad26.COV2.S COVID-19 vaccine or a placebo.

V is TRBV6-1 and J is TRBJ1-1, with a possible D match to TRBD1 (5 bases). This CDR3 is 15 amino acids long. V was clipped by 3 bases and J by 4 bases, with 15 bases between them. Looked up from germline, CDR1 is MNHNS and CDR2 is SASEGT. The CDR3 protein is CASSEPRQGGTEAFF. The CDR3 DNA reads as TGTGCCAGCAGTGAGCCGCGGCAGGGAGGCACTGAAGCTTTCTTT.

This chain uses TRBV7-2 with TRBJ2-7; 8 nucleotides match TRBD1. After removal of 1 base from V and 5 bases from J, the junction contained 10 bases not matched to a gene. Per the germline V gene, CDR1 is SGHTA and CDR2 is FQGNSA. The length of the CDR3 is 16 residues. DNA of the CDR3: TGTGCCAGCAGCTTAGACGACAGGGGAATTTCGAACGAGCAGTACTTC. Its protein is CASSLDDRGISNEQYF. The variable domain in full, with the rest retrieved from reference TRBV7-2 and TRBJ2-7, is GAGVSQSPSNKVTEKGKDVELRCDPISGHTALYWYRQSLGQGLEFLIYFQGNSAPDKSGLPSDRFSAERTGGSVSTLTIQRTQQEDSAVYLCASSLDDRGISNEQYFGPGTRLTVT.

The V call is TRBV7-2, the J call TRBJ2-6; D unresolved. The CDR3 sequence is 15 residues long. Germline V gene data show CDR1 as SGHTA and CDR2 as FQGNSA. With 3 bases removed from V and 0 bases from J, the gap between germline ends came to 6 bases. The CDR3 nucleotides are TGTGCCAGCAGCTTCGCATACTCTGGGGCCAACGTCCTGACTTTC. Translated: CASSFAYSGANVLTF. The whole variable domain, remainder taken from reference TRBV7-2 and TRBJ2-6, is GAGVSQSPSNKVTEKGKDVELRCDPISGHTALYWYRQSLGQGLEFLIYFQGNSAPDKSGLPSDRFSAERTGGSVSTLTIQRTQQEDSAVYLCASSFAYSGANVLTFGAGSRLTVL.

This clone has a handful of counts. V usage is TRBV11-2 and J usage is TRBJ2-7; 7 positions agree with TRBD2. The ends lost 5 bases at V and 3 bases at J; junction bases unmatched: 4. The V gene's germline CDR1 is SGHAT and CDR2 FQNNGV. The CDR3 covers 13 residues. The CDR3 DNA reads as TGTGCCAGCAGCCGCCGGGACTACTACGAGCAGTACTTC. Protein product: CASSRRDYYEQYF.

This rearrangement joins TRBV18 to TRBJ2-2, with TRBD1 matching 7 bases. Germline V gene lookup returns CDR1 KGHSH and CDR2 LQKENI. The CDR3 is 17 residues long. Germline trimming cut 3 bases from V and 6 bases from J; bases unmatched to any gene: 13. CDR3 DNA sequence: TGTGCCAGCTCACCCCAGCCCCAGGGGGTTACCTCCGGGGAGCTGTTTTTT. It encodes CASSPQPQGVTSGELFF.

The chain links TRBV10-3 to TRBJ1-1; unclear D gene. Between the trimmed V and J ends, which lost 0 bases and 4 bases, there was a span of 12 bases. Per the germline V gene, CDR1 is ENHRY and CDR2 is SYGVKD. CDR3 length: 15 residues. CDR3 sequence: CAISESSGRFTEAFF. The CDR3 DNA is TGTGCCATCAGTGAGTCATCGGGTAGATTCACTGAAGCTTTCTTT.

V usage is TRBV20-1 and J usage is TRBJ2-1, with D uncertain. This CDR3 spans 16 amino acids. The V gene's germline CDR1 is DFQATT and CDR2 SNEGSKA (reference sequence). V was trimmed by 3 bases and J by 0 bases, leaving 15 bases between them. The CDR3 spells CSASNPATGSYNEQFF. CDR3 sequence (DNA): TGCAGTGCTAGTAACCCAGCGACGGGCTCCTACAATGAGCAGTTCTTC.

The chain combines TRBV7-9 with TRBJ1-1, with D unresolved. The CDR3 covers 12 residues. Germline assignment: CDR1 SEHNR and CDR2 FQNEAQ (reference sequence). V lost 5 bases to trimming and J lost 11 bases, with 15 bases between them. The CDR3 protein is CASSMSPVGAFF. CDR3 sequence (DNA): TGTGCCAGCAGCATGAGCCCCGTAGGCGCTTTCTTT. Supplemented by reference TRBV7-9 and TRBJ1-1, the full variable domain reads DTGVSQNPRHKITKRGQNVTFRCDPISEHNRLYWYRQTLGQGPEFLTYFQNEAQLEKSRLLSDRFSAERPKGSFSTLEIQRTEQGDSAMYLCASSMSPVGAFFGQGTRLTVV.

This chain uses TRBV4-1 with TRBJ2-1; no definite D call. Trimming stripped 4 bases from V and 1 base from J, with 14 bases between. In germline, CDR1 is MGHRA, CDR2 YSYEKL. The CDR3 totals 16 residues. CDR3 nucleotides: TGCGCCAGCAGCCCTTGGGCGGCAGGTTCCTACAATGAGCAGTTCTTC. The encoded protein is CASSPWAAGSYNEQFF.

The DNA for the CDR3 is TGTGCCAGCAACCCCCAGGGTGGCGAGCAGTACTTC. Its protein product is CASNPQGGEQYF. The rearrangement links TRBV6-2 or TRBV6-3 to TRBJ2-7; maybe TRBD1 (5 bases). Germline CDR1 is MNHEY and CDR2 is SVGEGT. This CDR3 spans 12 amino acids. Trimming removed 7 bases at V and 6 bases at J, with 13 bases between.

This chain links TRBV7-9 with TRBJ2-3, with D possibly called TRBD1 or TRBD2 (6 bases each). CDR3 size: 15 residues. Germline V gene sequence: CDR1 SEHNR, CDR2 FQNEAQ (reference sequence). V lost 0 bases, J lost 5 bases, and 12 bases lay in between. The CDR3 is CASSLAGARGDTQYF. CDR3 sequence (DNA): TGTGCCAGCAGCTTAGCGGGGGCGCGGGGAGATACGCAGTATTTT.

The chain recombines TRBV29-1 with TRBJ2-2, with no clear D. The V gene lost 5 bases and the J gene lost 5 bases, with 6 bases spanning the gap. The CDR3 has 11 residues. The germline CDR1 and CDR2 sequences are SQVTM and ANQGSEA. CDR3 loop: CSVIRTGELFF. As DNA, the CDR3 is TGCAGCGTTATTAGGACCGGGGAGCTGTTTTTT.

The chain couples TRBV7-8 to TRBJ1-4; 7 bases agree with TRBD1. The CDR3 extends over 16 amino acids. Losses at the gene ends were 1 base for V and 5 bases for J; bases not matched to a gene: 7. Germline V gene data show CDR1 as SGHVS and CDR2 as FQNEAQ. The CDR3 region is CASSLGLRGRNEKLFF. DNA of the CDR3: TGTGCCAGCAGCTTAGGCTTGAGGGGGCGGAATGAAAAACTGTTTTTT.

J is TRBJ2-3 and V is TRBV5-4; the D is unclear. Deletions cut 0 bases from V and 8 bases from J, with 10 bases between. The CDR3 is 13 residues long. Germline V gene lookup returns CDR1 SGHNT and CDR2 YYREEE (reference sequence). CDR3 protein: CASSLDPSGTQYF. Written as DNA, the CDR3 is TGTGCCAGCAGCTTGGATCCCTCCGGTACGCAGTATTTT.

The CDR3 nucleotides are TGTGCCAGCAGCATATACGGGACAGCCTCGGGTACCGGGGAGCTGTTTTTT. Its protein is CASSIYGTASGTGELFF. The V call is TRBV7-8, the J call TRBJ2-2; 7 nucleotides agree with TRBD1. CDR3 length: 17 amino acids. V lost 5 bases and J lost 5; bases outside the gene matches: 14. CDR1 and CDR2 (germline): SGHVS, FQNEAQ. The full variable domain, with the rest looked up from reference TRBV7-8 and TRBJ2-2, is GAGVSQSPRYKVAKRGQDVALRCDPISGHVSLFWYQQALGQGPEFLTYFQNEAQLDKSGLPSDRFFAERPEGSVSTLKIQRTQQEDSAVYLCASSIYGTASGTGELFFGEGSRLTVL.

The V and J genes are TRBV7-3 and TRBJ2-2, with a possible D match to TRBD2 (7 bases). The CDR3 consists of 16 residues. The germline V and J ends were trimmed by 2 bases and 5 bases, with 15 bases remaining between them. Germline CDR1 is SGHTA and CDR2 is FQGTGA. This CDR3 is CASSLEAGAPTGELFF. DNA of the CDR3: TGTGCCAGCAGCTTAGAGGCGGGGGCTCCAACCGGGGAGCTGTTTTTT.

The chain links TRBV16 to TRBJ2-1; D call uncertain. Between the trimmed V and J ends, which lost 0 bases and 5 bases, there was a span of 8 bases. The germline V gene encodes CDR1 KGHSY and CDR2 FQNENV. The CDR3 has 14 amino acids. CDR3: CASSQSWFHNEQFF. As DNA, the CDR3 is TGTGCCAGCAGCCAATCCTGGTTCCACAATGAGCAGTTCTTC. Variable domain in full (rest from reference TRBV16 and TRBJ2-1): GEEVAQTPKHLVRGEGQKAKLYCAPIKGHSYVFWYQQVLKNEFKFLISFQNENVFDETGMPKERFSAKCLPNSPCSLEIQATKLEDSAVYFCASSQSWFHNEQFFGPGTRLTVL.

Here the CDR3 reads CAISESDQGETQYF. CDR3 in DNA: TGTGCCATCAGTGAGTCGGATCAGGGGGAGACCCAGTACTTC. V is TRBV10-3 and J is TRBJ2-5; D is perhaps TRBD1 (6 bases). The CDR3 consists of 14 residues. CDR1 and CDR2 (germline): ENHRY, SYGVKD. Trimming pared 0 bases from V and 5 bases from J, leaving 10 bases between.

This clone was seen once. This chain uses TRBV27 with TRBJ1-6, with TRBD1 as a possible D gene (6 bases). CDR3 length: 17 amino acids. In germline, CDR1 is MNHEY, CDR2 SMNVEV (reference sequence). V lost 3 bases to trimming and J lost 8 bases, with 20 bases between them. CDR3 sequence: CASSFRLVGGRDSPLHF. DNA for the CDR3: TGTGCCAGCAGTTTTAGGTTGGTGGGGGGGCGGGATTCACCCCTCCACTTT.

The V gene is TRBV18, the J gene TRBJ1-4; 7 bases align to TRBD1. The CDR3 is 13 amino acids. CDR1 is KGHSH and CDR2 is LQKENI in the germline V gene. V gave up 8 bases and J gave up 7 bases; unmatched junction bases: 7. The CDR3 coding sequence is TGTGCCAGCCCCGACAGGGAGATTGAAAAACTGTTTTTT. This translates into CASPDREIEKLFF.

The CDR3 loop reads CASSIIYNPRSYNEQFF. CDR3 nucleotides: TGTGCCAGTAGTATCATTTATAACCCCAGGTCCTACAATGAGCAGTTCTTC. V gene TRBV19 combines with J gene TRBJ2-1; D not certain. This CDR3 region has 17 residues. Germline loops: CDR1 LNHDA, CDR2 SQIVND (reference sequence). The V end lost 3 bases, the J end lost 1 base, and 16 bases lay between the germline ends.

The V gene is TRBV7-8, the J gene TRBJ2-6, with TRBD1 matching over 10 bases. There are 17 residues in the CDR3. V lost 5 bases, J lost 4 bases, and 8 bases stayed unmatched. The germline V gene encodes CDR1 SGHVS and CDR2 FQNEAQ. In nucleotides, the CDR3 is TGTGCCAGCAGCAATAGACAGGGGGCGCGGGGGGCCAACGTCCTGACTTTC. Translating it yields CASSNRQGARGANVLTF.

The chain is built from TRBV9 and TRBJ2-7, with 11 positions matching TRBD2. This CDR3 contains 17 residues. Germline V gene data show CDR1 as SGDLS and CDR2 as YYNGEE. Trimming took 4 bases from V and 5 from J; bases not matched to a gene: 14. The CDR3: CASSSNPTSGGPHEQYF. The CDR3 DNA is TGTGCCAGCAGCTCAAACCCCACTAGCGGGGGCCCCCACGAGCAGTACTTC.

This chain joins TRBV7-3 and TRBJ2-5; D is tentatively TRBD1 or TRBD2 (6 bases each). The CDR3 covers 14 residues. Per germline, CDR1 SGHTA and CDR2 FQGTGA. Trimming left V 0 bases short and J 5 bases short, with 10 bases between. The CDR3 DNA is TGTGCCAGCAGCTTAACGGGGGGCCCTGAGACCCAGTACTTC. It translates to CASSLTGGPETQYF.

V and J are TRBV7-9 and TRBJ2-3; a possible D gene is TRBD2 (6 bases). This CDR3 is 14 amino acids long. Germline CDR1 is SEHNR and CDR2 is FQNEAQ (reference sequence). V lost 5 bases to trimming and J lost 2 bases, with 11 bases between them. The CDR3 region is CASSPAGSTDTQYF. CDR3 in DNA: TGTGCCAGCAGCCCCGCGGGATCCACAGATACGCAGTATTTT.

This chain joins TRBV11-1 and TRBJ2-3; D is perhaps TRBD1 or TRBD2 (6 bases each). The CDR3 spans 15 residues. The ends were cut back, 1 base at V and 6 bases at J, with 14 bases in the middle. In germline, CDR1 is SGHAT, CDR2 FQDESV (reference sequence). DNA for the CDR3: TGTGCCAGCAGCTTAGATAGGGGGGCGCTTGATACGCAGTATTTT. Translating gives CASSLDRGALDTQYF.

The chain employs TRBV6-5 and TRBJ2-5; possibly TRBD1 or TRBD2 for D (5 bases each). Germline-derived CDR1 and CDR2 are MNHEY and SVGAGI. This CDR3 has 15 residues. V lost 6 bases and J 0 bases, leaving 14 bases between the germline ends. In DNA, the CDR3 is TGTGCCAGCAGGAGGGGATTTGGAAACCAAGAGACCCAGTACTTC. It encodes CASRRGFGNQETQYF.

The chain recombines TRBV6-5 with TRBJ1-5; 9 nucleotides line up with TRBD1. Looked up from germline, CDR1 is MNHEY and CDR2 is SVGAGI. V was clipped by 2 bases and J by 4 bases; unmatched bases: 0. This CDR3 has 14 residues. This chain's CDR3 is CASSYGTGNQPQHF. The CDR3 DNA sequence: TGTGCCAGCAGTTACGGGACAGGGAATCAGCCCCAGCATTTT.

The V gene is TRBV19, the J gene TRBJ1-1; no clear D gene. CDR1 and CDR2 (germline): LNHDA, SQIVND (reference sequence). Trimming removed 3 bases from V and 1 base from J, with 12 bases in between. The CDR3 spans 15 residues. Here the CDR3 DNA reads TGTGCCAGTAGTATTGAGGCCGCTGGGAACACTGAAGCTTTCTTT. Encoded protein: CASSIEAAGNTEAFF.

The J gene is TRBJ1-5, the V gene TRBV2; possible D gene TRBD1, 5 bases. CDR1 and CDR2 (germline): SNHLY, FYNNEI. CDR3 size: 14 residues. The ends were cut back, 7 bases at V and 7 bases at J, with 17 bases in the middle. Here the CDR3 reads CASKGQGGGQPQHF. The CDR3 DNA reads as TGTGCCAGCAAGGGCCAGGGAGGAGGCCAGCCCCAGCATTTT. The full variable domain, rest sourced from reference TRBV2 and TRBJ1-5, is EPEVTQTPSHQVTQMGQEVILRCVPISNHLYFYWYRQILGQKVEFLVSFYNNEISEKSEIFDDQFSVERPDGSNFTLKIRSTKLEDSAMYFCASKGQGGGQPQHFGDGTRLSIL.

The chain links TRBV27 to TRBJ2-7; 9 bases are a match to TRBD1. There are 15 residues in the CDR3. J was trimmed by 4 bases and V by 5 bases; bases with no gene match: 9. Germline V gives CDR1 MNHEY, CDR2 SMNVEV (reference sequence). The chain's CDR3 is CASSQSRDRAYEQYF. Written as DNA, the CDR3 is TGTGCCAGCAGTCAGTCCCGGGACAGGGCGTACGAGCAGTACTTC.